This TCR beta chain was recorded in a study of T cell changes during pregnancy in multiple sclerosis. Using immunoSEQ multiplex PCR, the repertoire was profiled, and TCRdb retains in-frame clones only, with some absent. The table shows 95,000 to 100,000 clones, with about 91% occurring only once. The V gene lost 8 bases and the J gene lost 7 bases, with 15 bases spanning the gap. This CDR3 spans 12 amino acids. Germline V CDR1 and CDR2: SGHTA, FQGNSA. This sample comprised peripheral blood, obtained after pregnancy. The TCR sequence derives from a female donor in good health, enrolled as a control in a pregnancy study. This rearrangement joins TRBV7-2 to TRBJ2-7; D may be TRBD2 (5 bases). As DNA, the CDR3 is TGTGCCAGCTCGAGATCGCGGGTGGAGCAGTACTTC. It is translated as CASSRSRVEQYF.